This passage covers 17 T cell receptor beta chains from one sample sequenced in a study of cytotoxic CD8 clonotypes in ibrutinib-treated CLL. Sequencing used immunoSEQ multiplex PCR; TCRdb keeps in-frame clones, though not all of them. The sample records approximately 330,000 clones, about 80% being singletons. This specimen was PBMCs, taken before ibrutinib treatment. The receptors derive from a human donor with chronic lymphocytic leukemia.

The chain joins TRBV9 to TRBJ2-7; 11 positions agree with TRBD2. Germline V gene sequence: CDR1 SGDLS, CDR2 YYNGEE. The CDR3 runs to 16 residues. The V and J ends lost 3 bases and 5 bases, in that order; junction bases with no gene match: 10. The CDR3 here is CASSDKLAGEIHEQYF. CDR3 DNA sequence: TGTGCCAGCAGCGATAAACTAGCGGGAGAAATCCACGAGCAGTACTTC. Based on the CDR3 plus reference TRBV9 and TRBJ2-7, the full variable domain is DSGVTQTPKHLITATGQRVTLRCSPRSGDLSVYWYQQSLDQGLQFLIQYYNGEERAKGNILERFSAQQFPDLHSELNLSSLELGDSALYFCASSDKLAGEIHEQYFGPGTRLTVT.

V and J are TRBV19 and TRBJ2-7; a possible D gene is TRBD1 (5 bases). The CDR3 has 15 amino acids. CDR1 is LNHDA and CDR2 is SQIVND in the germline V gene (reference sequence). V was clipped by 2 bases and J by 2 bases, with 13 bases between them. The CDR3 loop reads CASSILSGRAYEQYF. CDR3 bases: TGTGCCAGTAGTATATTGTCCGGCAGGGCCTACGAGCAGTACTTC.

This clone occurred a few times. This sequence joins TRBV28 and TRBJ1-5; unclear D gene. Germline V CDR1 and CDR2: MDHEN, SYDVKM. V was shortened by 5 bases and J by 11 bases, with 13 bases between the two germline ends. The CDR3 runs to 12 residues. The CDR3 region has the DNA TGTGCCAGCAGTCCAACAGTTCATTCCCAGCATTTT. As protein: CASSPTVHSQHF.

The chain combines TRBV19 with TRBJ1-5, with unresolved D. The CDR3 consists of 14 residues. Germline CDR1 and CDR2: LNHDA and SQIVND (reference sequence). V lost 4 bases, J lost 6 bases, and 13 bases lay in between. The CDR3 reads CASSTAQLGQPQHF. In nucleotides, the CDR3 is TGTGCCAGTAGTACCGCCCAGCTGGGTCAGCCCCAGCATTTT.

V usage is TRBV5-4 and J usage is TRBJ2-5; the match to TRBD1 covers 8 bases. From germline, CDR1 is SGHNT and CDR2 YYREEE (reference sequence). CDR3 length: 15 residues. Trimming took 4 bases from V and 5 from J; bases not matched to a gene: 10. The CDR3 nucleotides are TGTGCCAGCAGCGAGAGACAGGGGTGGATGGAGACCCAGTACTTC. It encodes CASSERQGWMETQYF.

This clone was detected once. This sequence joins TRBV6-6 and TRBJ1-1, with a possible D match to TRBD1 (5 bases). Germline V gives CDR1 MNHNY, CDR2 SVGAGI (reference sequence). The CDR3 covers 15 residues. V was clipped by 0 bases and J by 3 bases, with 11 bases between them. CDR3 sequence reads: CASSYSGGVDTEAFF. The CDR3 bases are TGTGCCAGCAGTTACTCGGGAGGGGTCGACACTGAAGCTTTCTTT.

The rearrangement joins TRBV25-1 to TRBJ1-1, with D unclear. Germline-derived CDR1 and CDR2 are MGHDK and SYGVNS. Trimming pared 3 bases from V and 3 bases from J, leaving 23 bases between. This CDR3 comprises 18 residues. The CDR3 sequence: CASSEHSEGSSVHTEAFF. CDR3 nucleotide sequence: TGTGCCAGCAGTGAGCATTCGGAGGGAAGTAGCGTGCACACTGAAGCTTTCTTT. The whole variable domain, filled in from reference TRBV25-1 and TRBJ1-1, reads EADIYQTPRYLVIGTGKKITLECSQTMGHDKMYWYQQDPGMELHLIHYSYGVNSTEKGDLSSESTVSRIRTEHFPLTLESARPSHTSQYLCASSEHSEGSSVHTEAFFGQGTRLTVV.

The chain employs TRBV9 and TRBJ2-1; no clear D gene. Per germline, CDR1 SGDLS and CDR2 YYNGEE. This CDR3 comprises 14 residues. V was pared by 4 bases and J by 6 bases, with 14 bases between. The CDR3 sequence is CASSPMKGFNEQFF. In DNA form, the CDR3 reads TGTGCCAGCAGCCCCATGAAAGGGTTCAATGAGCAGTTCTTC.

V usage is TRBV13 and J usage is TRBJ1-2, with 7 nucleotides matching TRBD1. The length of the CDR3 is 15 residues. The germline gives CDR1 PRHDT, CDR2 FYEKMQ (reference sequence). With V trimmed by 5 bases and J by 3 bases, 9 bases remained unmatched. The chain's CDR3 is CASSLPGQGDYGYTF. In DNA form, the CDR3 reads TGTGCCAGCAGCCTGCCGGGGCAGGGGGACTATGGCTACACCTTC.

With regard to this clone: Other DNA sequences within the sample encode an identical CDR3. The gene calls are TRBV27 and TRBJ2-7; no reliable D call. The ends were cut back, 0 bases at V and 0 bases at J, with 9 bases in the middle. CDR3 length equals 15 residues. Germline CDR1 reads MNHEY; CDR2 reads SMNVEV (reference sequence). CDR3 protein: CASSLSPASSYEQYF. In DNA, the CDR3 is TGTGCCAGCAGTTTATCTCCGGCCAGCTCCTACGAGCAGTACTTC.

V and J are TRBV7-4 and TRBJ2-5, with 13 bases that match TRBD2. This CDR3 has 17 amino acids. Looked up from germline, CDR1 is SGHVT and CDR2 is SQSDAQ. V gave up 6 bases and J gave up 5 bases; unmatched junction bases: 12. CDR3 sequence (DNA): TGTGCCAGCAGTAAACTCAGGACTAGCGGGAGTCAGGAGACCCAGTACTTC. The encoded protein is CASSKLRTSGSQETQYF.

This chain uses TRBV7-2 with TRBJ2-1; 9 nucleotides line up with TRBD2. With V trimmed by 5 bases and J by 4 bases, 9 bases remained unmatched. Per germline, CDR1 SGHTA and CDR2 FQGNSA. The CDR3 length is 16 residues. The CDR3 DNA reads as TGTGCCAGCAGCCCAGAGACTAGCGGAGCATACAATGAGCAGTTCTTC. Encoded protein: CASSPETSGAYNEQFF. Together with reference TRBV7-2 and TRBJ2-1, the CDR3 gives the full variable domain: GAGVSQSPSNKVTEKGKDVELRCDPISGHTALYWYRQSLGQGLEFLIYFQGNSAPDKSGLPSDRFSAERTGGSVSTLTIQRTQQEDSAVYLCASSPETSGAYNEQFFGPGTRLTVL.

The chain joins TRBV15 to TRBJ2-5; 10 nucleotides align to TRBD2. CDR1 and CDR2 from the germline V gene are LNHNV and YYDKDF (reference sequence). This CDR3 spans 16 amino acids. After removal of 1 base from V and 1 base from J, the junction contained 3 bases not matched to a gene. The CDR3 spells CATSRVAGGTQETQYF. Here the CDR3 DNA reads TGTGCCACCAGCAGAGTAGCGGGAGGTACCCAAGAGACCCAGTACTTC.

The chain employs TRBV6-1 and TRBJ2-7, with 9 bases matching TRBD1. Germline trimming cut 7 bases from V and 2 bases from J; bases unmatched to any gene: 9. CDR1 and CDR2 (germline): MNHNS, SASEGT. This CDR3 contains 15 residues. This chain's CDR3 is CASKLDRGVPYEQYF. In DNA, the CDR3 is TGTGCCAGCAAACTAGACAGGGGGGTACCCTACGAGCAGTACTTC.

The rearrangement links TRBV11-1 to TRBJ2-4; D call uncertain. Trimming pared 3 bases from V and 8 bases from J, leaving 14 bases between. The CDR3 is 14 amino acids. Germline CDR1 is SGHAT and CDR2 is FQDESV (reference sequence). CDR3 in DNA: TGTGCCAGCAGCTTGAATGTCGGTGCTGACATTCAGTACTTC. The encoded protein is CASSLNVGADIQYF. Full variable domain (remainder filled in from reference TRBV11-1 and TRBJ2-4): EAEVAQSPRYKITEKSQAVAFWCDPISGHATLYWYRQILGQGPELLVQFQDESVVDDSQLPKDRFSAERLKGVDSTLKIQPAELGDSAMYLCASSLNVGADIQYFGAGTRLSVL.

The V call is TRBV19, the J call TRBJ2-7; no reliable D call. The CDR3 extends over 16 amino acids. Germline-derived CDR1 and CDR2 are LNHDA and SQIVND (reference sequence). The V end was cut by 6 bases, the J end by 5 bases, with 23 bases between. This chain's CDR3 is CASSSPGPLEVHEQYF. CDR3 DNA sequence: TGTGCCAGTAGCTCCCCCGGGCCCCTCGAAGTCCACGAGCAGTACTTC.

This sequence joins TRBV27 and TRBJ2-1, with 13 bases matching TRBD2. Germline trimming cut 6 bases from V and 6 bases from J; bases unmatched to any gene: 2. CDR3 length equals 14 residues. Germline V gene lookup returns CDR1 MNHEY and CDR2 SMNVEV (reference sequence). Here the CDR3 DNA reads TGTGCCAGCAGGGGACTAGCGGGATCCAATGAGCAGTTCTTC. It specifies CASRGLAGSNEQFF.